The T cell receptor (beta chain) under discussion was sequenced for a study of CD8+CD57+ T cells in acquired aplastic anemia. In the study overall: The sorted CD4+ and CD8+ cells yielded an average around 3.4 ug of DNA.

This clonotype was observed many times. Its antigen remains unidentified. Study-wide results and caveats: The study identified 25 to 30 CD8+ CDR3 sequences shared by patients and controls.

The TCR beta profiling, which covered VDJ combination and CDR3 sequence, was carried out using genomic DNA as the template. MiXCR, applied by TCRdb to the reads, yields one record per CDR3 protein. Among about 110,000 distinct CDR3 sequences listed, around 50% were seen once. The germline gives CDR1 DFQATT, CDR2 SNEGSKA (reference sequence). Trimming removed 1 base from V and 8 bases from J, with 8 bases in between. This CDR3 region has 11 residues. V is TRBV20-1 and J is TRBJ1-2; D gene ambiguous. This TCR was sampled from a human donor in good health, serving as a control. The sample was sorted CD4+, CD8+, or CD8+CD57+ T cells (not recorded which) from PBMCs. The CDR3 sequence: CSARGEEGYTF. In nucleotides, the CDR3 is TGCAGTGCTAGAGGGGAGGAAGGCTACACCTTC.